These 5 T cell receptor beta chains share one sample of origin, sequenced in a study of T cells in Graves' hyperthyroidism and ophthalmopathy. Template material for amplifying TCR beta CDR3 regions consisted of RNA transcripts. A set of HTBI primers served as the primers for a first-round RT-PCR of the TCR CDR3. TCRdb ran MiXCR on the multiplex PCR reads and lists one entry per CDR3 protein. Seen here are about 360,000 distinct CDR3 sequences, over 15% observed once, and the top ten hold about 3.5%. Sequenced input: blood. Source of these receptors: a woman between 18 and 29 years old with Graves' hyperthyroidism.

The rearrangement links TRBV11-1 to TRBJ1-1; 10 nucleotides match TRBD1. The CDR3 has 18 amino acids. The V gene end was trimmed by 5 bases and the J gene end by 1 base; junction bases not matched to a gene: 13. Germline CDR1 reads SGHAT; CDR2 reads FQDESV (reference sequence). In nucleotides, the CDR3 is TGTGCCAGCAGCGCCGACAGGGGGCGCATTTCCAGGAACACTGAAGCTTTCTTT. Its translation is CASSADRGRISRNTEAFF.

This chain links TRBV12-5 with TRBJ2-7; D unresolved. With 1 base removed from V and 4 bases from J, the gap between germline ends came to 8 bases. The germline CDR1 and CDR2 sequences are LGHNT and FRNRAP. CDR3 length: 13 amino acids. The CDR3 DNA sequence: TGTGCTAGTGGTTTGGCCTACGAATACGAGCAGTACTTC. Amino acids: CASGLAYEYEQYF.

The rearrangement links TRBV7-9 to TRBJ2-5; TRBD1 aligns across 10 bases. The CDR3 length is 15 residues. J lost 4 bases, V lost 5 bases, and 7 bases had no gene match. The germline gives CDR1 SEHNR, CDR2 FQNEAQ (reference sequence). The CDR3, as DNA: TGTGCCAGCAGCCCCGGACAGGGGGTAGTAGAGACCCAGTACTTC. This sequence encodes CASSPGQGVVETQYF.

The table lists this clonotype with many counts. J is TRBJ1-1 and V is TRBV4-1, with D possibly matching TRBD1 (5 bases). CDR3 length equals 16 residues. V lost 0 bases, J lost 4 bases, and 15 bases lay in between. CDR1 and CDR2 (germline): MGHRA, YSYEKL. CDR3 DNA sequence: TGCGCCAGCAGCCAAGAGAGAGCGGGGGAAAGCACTGAAGCTTTCTTT. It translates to CASSQERAGESTEAFF.

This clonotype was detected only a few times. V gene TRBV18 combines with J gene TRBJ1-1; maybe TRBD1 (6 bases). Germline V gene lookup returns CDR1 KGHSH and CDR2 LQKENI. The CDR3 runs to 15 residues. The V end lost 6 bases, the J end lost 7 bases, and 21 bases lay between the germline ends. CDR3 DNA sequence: TGTGCCAGCTCCTACACCGGGGACATTCGTGATGAAGCTTTCTTT. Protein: CASSYTGDIRDEAFF.